The present entry profiles one TCR beta chain with its context. What this receptor recognizes is not known. Base qualities are not provided; no much larger clone lies one nucleotide away. This sample was included in a study of OX40 agonist ivuxolimab in advanced cancers. Broadly, across the study: Ivuxolimab, which targeted the costimulatory receptor OX40 (CD134), was an agonistic, fully human IgG2 monoclonal antibody. Intravenous ivuxolimab was administered to patients every 2 weeks at six dose levels: 0.01, 0.1, 0.3, 1.5, 3 and 10 mg/kg. Of the roughly 52 patients in dose escalation, some 20 had hepatocellular carcinoma, approximately 15 had melanoma, 9 had renal cell carcinoma and 9 had head and neck cancer. In the dose-escalation cohort, nearly 85% of patients were male, and the mean age was 60 years with a range of roughly 23 to 90. Prior anti-PD-1, anti-PD-L1 or anti-CTLA-4 therapy was permitted, and 30% to 50% of dose-escalation patients had received checkpoint inhibitors. Partial responses occurred in three dose-escalation patients, of whom one had hepatocellular carcinoma and two had cutaneous melanoma. The point of sequencing TCRbeta in the periphery was to test whether ivuxolimab changed TCR sequence diversity and drove clonal T-cell expansion. The paper reports the monotherapy dose-escalation portion (N ≈ 52 patients) of the phase I ivuxolimab trial. Results the study describes overall, beyond this receptor: After ivuxolimab, CD8+ T cells had more expanded clones than CD4+ T cells on average. Low levels of normalized T-cell clonal expansion were also shown by some nonresponding patients. Clonal expansion of both CD4+ and CD8+ blood T cells was observed from baseline to week 6 at doses 0.1 to 3.0 mg/kg. Partial responders in the 0.1-3.0 mg/kg groups had among the lowest normalized peripheral clonal expansion, especially among CD8+ T cells. The antigen specificity of the clonally expanded peripheral T cells was not determined.

The trial excluded patients who had a history of autoimmune disease or who were on systemic immunosuppression. Peripheral blood for TCR sequencing was collected from all dose cohorts at baseline, on cycle 4 day 1, and on cycle 7 day 1. Samples were obtained from an open-label, multicenter, first-in-human phase I dose-escalation trial of ivuxolimab. Adults with locally advanced or metastatic melanoma, renal cell, hepatocellular, or head and neck squamous cell carcinoma were enrolled in the trial. Before TCR sequencing, CD4+ and CD8+ T cells were separately sorted from peripheral blood. Genomic DNA was extracted from sorted cells for sequencing of the TCRbeta CDR3 region. TCRbeta CDR3 regions were sequenced using the immunoSEQ Assay. In TCRdb, the immuneACCESS table is reduced to in-frame sequences with V and J assigned. These tables do not hold every clone; where another copy was compared, an unresolved V gene accounts for under half, and the others remain unexplained. Across this sample there are tens of thousands of clones, with about 90% seen only once. 0.4% to 0.5% of the sample rests with the top ten.

V trim: 5 bases; J trim: 4 bases; unmatched bases: 5. Looking up the germline V gene yields CDR1 KGHSH and CDR2 LQKENI. From the cysteine through the phenylalanine, the CDR3 covers 14 amino acids. Of the read, only the CDR3 DNA is kept; its 42 bases are in frame from base 1. The sequencing here drew on CD4+ or CD8+ T cells sorted from blood, taken in a trial of the OX40 agonist ivuxolimab. The rearranged segments are TRBV18 and TRBJ1-5, with 7 bases in between that match TRBD1. This receptor was taken from an adult with an advanced solid tumor such as melanoma, head and neck, liver or kidney cancer. This receptor carries the CDR3 CASSSGQANQPQHF. In nucleotides, the sequence is TGTGCCAGCTCATCCGGACAGGCTAATCAGCCCCAGCATTTT.